The 25 T cell receptor beta chains below all came from one sample that was sequenced in a study of blood T cell repertoires in COVID-19. Profiled with immunoSEQ multiplex PCR; TCRdb holds only in-frame clones, not every one. Of about 120,000 clones listed, 85% are singletons. Sequenced sample: peripheral blood. Every receptor here comes from a man aged 80 or over with acute or convalescent COVID-19.

The V gene is TRBV7-8, the J gene TRBJ1-1, with a weak D call TRBD1 (6 bases). This CDR3 comprises 15 residues. Germline CDR1 and CDR2: SGHVS and FQNEAQ. V lost 1 base to trimming and J lost 5 bases, with 14 bases between them. CDR3 DNA sequence: TGTGCCAGCAGCTTAGGGAGAACAGGGCTAACTGAAGCTTTCTTT. Protein product: CASSLGRTGLTEAFF.

The chain has TRBV5-1 and TRBJ1-2, with D maybe TRBD1 (6 bases). Germline CDR1 reads SGHRS; CDR2 reads YFSETQ. CDR3 length: 12 amino acids. Trimming removed 0 bases at V and 7 bases at J, with 7 bases between. Here the CDR3 DNA reads TGCGCCAGCAGCTTGGAAGGGGGTGGCTACACCTTC. It specifies CASSLEGGGYTF. The full variable domain, with the rest looked up from reference TRBV5-1 and TRBJ1-2, is KAGVTQTPRYLIKTRGQQVTLSCSPISGHRSVSWYQQTPGQGLQFLFEYFSETQRNKGNFPGRFSGRQFSNSRSEMNVSTLELGDSALYLCASSLEGGGYTFGSGTRLTVV.

J is TRBJ1-6 and V is TRBV19; 7 bases are shared with TRBD1. The germline CDR1 and CDR2 sequences are LNHDA and SQIVND (reference sequence). V trimming: 5 bases; J trimming: 7 bases; junction bases outside the gene matches: 8. The CDR3 has 15 amino acids. The CDR3 DNA reads TGTGCCAGTAGTCCTCAGACAGGGCCCAATTCACCCCTCCACTTT. Its translation: CASSPQTGPNSPLHF.

The genes are TRBV3-1 (or the pseudogene TRBV3-2) and TRBJ1-1, with D tentatively TRBD1 (5 bases). CDR1 and CDR2 (germline): LGHDT, YNNKEL (reference sequence). CDR3 length: 13 amino acids. Trimming shortened V by 4 bases and J by 6 bases, and 12 bases separated the two germline ends. In DNA form, the CDR3 reads TGTGCCAGCAGCCGCTTAGGGGCCGCTGAAGCTTTCTTT. It specifies CASSRLGAAEAFF.

The chain is built from TRBV3-1 (or the pseudogene TRBV3-2) and TRBJ1-3; the D gene is possibly TRBD1 (5 bases). The CDR3 is 16 residues long. CDR1 is LGHDT, CDR2 YNNKEL, per germline (reference sequence). Trimming pared 3 bases from V and 0 bases from J, leaving 12 bases between. CDR3: CASSHRQFSSGNTIYF. DNA for the CDR3: TGTGCCAGCAGCCACCGACAGTTCAGCTCTGGAAACACCATATATTTT.

A word on this clone: Different DNA sequences within this sample yield the same CDR3. This chain joins TRBV6-5 and TRBJ2-7, with 8 bases fitting TRBD1. Germline V lookup: CDR1 MNHEY, CDR2 SVGAGI. The CDR3 runs 16 residues. V lost 0 bases and J lost 0; bases outside the gene matches: 4. This chain's CDR3 is CASSYSGTGGSYEQYF. CDR3 coding DNA: TGTGCCAGCAGTTACTCGGGAACAGGGGGCTCCTACGAGCAGTACTTC.

This clone was seen only once. V and J are TRBV19 and TRBJ1-3, with 7 bases fitting TRBD1. There are 14 residues in the CDR3. J gave up 2 bases and V 8 bases, and 6 bases lay outside the gene matches. Germline V gives CDR1 LNHDA, CDR2 SQIVND (reference sequence). CDR3 sequence reads: CASGPGGTGNTIYF. CDR3 nucleotide sequence: TGTGCCAGTGGGCCAGGGGGGACTGGAAACACCATATATTTT. The variable domain in full, completed from reference TRBV19 and TRBJ1-3, reads DGGITQSPKYLFRKEGQNVTLSCEQNLNHDAMYWYRQDPGQGLRLIYYSQIVNDFQKGDIAEGYSVSREKKESFPLTVTSAQKNPTAFYLCASGPGGTGNTIYFGEGSWLTVV.

This chain joins TRBV7-2 and TRBJ1-2; TRBD1 is a possible D gene (5 bases). V gave up 1 base and J gave up 1 base, with 10 bases separating them. CDR3 size: 15 residues. The germline V gene has CDR1 SGHTA and CDR2 FQGNSA. CDR3 DNA: TGTGCCAGCAGCTTAGGTTGGGGGGTTAACTATGGCTACACCTTC. The encoded protein is CASSLGWGVNYGYTF.

The genes are TRBV24-1 and TRBJ1-3; D not resolved. Germline V gene sequence: CDR1 KGHDR, CDR2 SFDVKD. The CDR3 is 14 amino acids. Trimming removed 2 bases from V and 4 bases from J, with 8 bases in between. The CDR3 sequence: CATSDSPRGNTIYF. CDR3 bases: TGTGCCACCAGTGATTCCCCCAGGGGAAACACCATATATTTT.

This rearrangement joins TRBV28 to TRBJ1-5; no clear D. There are 15 residues in the CDR3. Germline V CDR1 and CDR2: MDHEN, SYDVKM. Trimming shortened V by 2 bases and J by 0 bases, and 8 bases separated the two germline ends. CDR3: CASSLRENSNQPQHF. The CDR3 nucleotides read TGTGCCAGCAGTTTACGAGAAAATAGCAATCAGCCCCAGCATTTT.

The V gene is TRBV9, the J gene TRBJ2-5; possibly TRBD1 for D (6 bases). Germline V gene lookup returns CDR1 SGDLS and CDR2 YYNGEE. V lost 4 bases to trimming and J lost 2 bases, with 15 bases between them. CDR3 length equals 15 residues. The CDR3 is CASSLDGRGQETQYF. CDR3 in DNA: TGTGCCAGCAGCCTGGACGGAAGGGGGCAAGAGACCCAGTACTTC.

This clone came up once. This sequence joins TRBV30 and TRBJ1-1; D not certain. V was cut by 2 bases and J by 0 bases, with 13 bases left in between. Germline V gives CDR1 GTSNPN, CDR2 SVGIG (reference sequence). The CDR3 covers 15 residues. The CDR3 DNA reads as TGTGCCTGGAGTACGTCAGTAACAATGAACACTGAAGCTTTCTTT. Translated: CAWSTSVTMNTEAFF.

The rearrangement uses TRBV21-1 and TRBJ2-7; TRBD2 was called by the table and not checked on the DNA. TRBV21-1 is a recognized pseudogene. This CDR3 has 16 amino acids. DNA for the CDR3: TGTGCCAGCAGCGAAGGGAGGGAAGAGGGAAGGTACGAGCAGTACTTC. Its protein is CASSEGREEGRYEQYF.

This rearrangement joins TRBV7-9 to TRBJ1-2, with 9 bases fitting TRBD1. Germline V CDR1 and CDR2: SEHNR, FQNEAQ (reference sequence). The CDR3 covers 16 residues. J was trimmed by 4 bases and V by 1 base; bases with no gene match: 7. CDR3 sequence (DNA): TGTGCCAGCAGCTTAGGGGGCGGGACAGGGACCTATGGCTACACCTTC. This gives the protein CASSLGGGTGTYGYTF.

This clone was observed a few times. The chain carries TRBV29-1 and TRBJ1-1; 8 nucleotides line up with TRBD1. V dropped 7 bases and J dropped 5; count of bases not matched to a gene: 3. The germline V gene has CDR1 SQVTM and CDR2 ANQGSEA. The CDR3 runs 11 residues. This CDR3 is CSAGQGTEAFF. CDR3 coding DNA: TGCAGCGCTGGACAGGGTACTGAAGCTTTCTTT.

This clone was found a few times. The V gene is TRBV2, the J gene TRBJ2-5, with 8 bases aligning to TRBD2. The length of the CDR3 is 16 residues. Germline CDR1 reads SNHLY; CDR2 reads FYNNEI. The V segment lost 2 bases and the J segment 2 bases; nucleotides outside the gene matches: 7. CDR3 loop: CASSESGGTFQETQYF. Written as DNA, the CDR3 is TGTGCCAGCAGTGAATCGGGAGGGACTTTTCAAGAGACCCAGTACTTC.

The chain links TRBV3-1 (or the pseudogene TRBV3-2) to TRBJ1-5, with 10 bases that match TRBD1. Trimming cost V 4 bases and J 11 bases; bases outside gene matches: 14. This CDR3 comprises 16 residues. Germline CDR1 LGHDT, CDR2 YNNKEL (reference sequence). As DNA, the CDR3 is TGTGCCAGCAGCCTAAGAGGACAGGGGGGGAAGGAAGCCCAGCATTTT. Protein product: CASSLRGQGGKEAQHF.

The chain carries TRBV6-4 and TRBJ2-3; perhaps TRBD2 as D (5 bases). Germline values: CDR1 MRHNA, CDR2 SNTAGT. CDR3 length equals 15 residues. The V end was cut by 3 bases, the J end by 5 bases, with 15 bases between. The CDR3 loop is CASSETTAGRDTQYF. The CDR3 DNA reads as TGTGCCAGCAGTGAGACCACGGCGGGTCGAGATACGCAGTATTTT.

V gene TRBV28 combines with J gene TRBJ2-1; 8 bases are shared with TRBD1. Per germline, CDR1 MDHEN and CDR2 SYDVKM. J was trimmed by 7 bases and V by 1 base; bases with no gene match: 15. This CDR3 comprises 18 residues. The CDR3 sequence: CASSLSESNPRGRNEQFF. For the CDR3, the DNA is TGTGCCAGCAGTTTATCCGAGTCAAACCCCAGGGGGCGTAATGAGCAGTTCTTC.

This clone was detected once. The same CDR3 also results from other DNA sequences found in this sample. The chain has TRBV20-1 and TRBJ1-1; 7 bases line up with TRBD1. The junction had 5 bases not matched to a gene; V was cut back by 5 bases and J by 8 bases. CDR3 length: 11 amino acids. Germline loops: CDR1 DFQATT, CDR2 SNEGSKA (reference sequence). In DNA form, the CDR3 reads TGCAGTGCTCGCCGACAGGGCGAAGCTTTCTTT. Its protein product is CSARRQGEAFF.

A few counts support this clone. The chain employs TRBV4-2 and TRBJ2-1, with 14 bases aligning to TRBD2. The length of the CDR3 is 17 residues. J lost 7 bases, V lost 1 base, and 6 bases had no gene match. The germline V gene has CDR1 LGHNA and CDR2 YNFKEQ. CDR3 amino acids: CASSQGLAGGFGNEQFF. In DNA, the CDR3 is TGTGCCAGCAGCCAAGGACTAGCGGGAGGGTTTGGGAATGAGCAGTTCTTC.

J is TRBJ1-6 and V is TRBV21-1; TRBD1, the table's D call, lacks a check against the DNA. TRBV21-1 is termed a pseudogene. This CDR3 spans 18 amino acids. The CDR3 DNA reads as TGTGCCAGCAGCAAAAGGGGGGACAGAGATAACTATAATTCACCCCTCCACTTT. Translated, it gives CASSKRGDRDNYNSPLHF.

Comment on this clone: One junction end does not reproduce the germline sequence, and a read error may be involved. The rearrangement joins TRBV28 to TRBJ1-1; TRBD1 might be the D (6 bases). The CDR3 runs to 13 residues. Germline-derived CDR1 and CDR2 are MDHEN and SYDVKM. The CDR3 DNA is TGTGCCAGCAGTGAGGGGGGGAACGCTGAAGCTTTCTTT. Amino acids: CASSEGGNAEAFF.

This clone showed up just once. The CDR3 region is CASSLSRRNTDTQYF. Written as DNA, the CDR3 is TGTGCCAGCAGTTTATCAAGGAGAAACACAGATACGCAGTATTTT. The V gene is TRBV27, the J gene TRBJ2-3; D remains unclear. CDR1 is MNHEY and CDR2 is SMNVEV in the germline V gene (reference sequence). V was pared by 0 bases and J by 2 bases, with 9 bases between. CDR3 size: 15 residues.

This clone was observed many times. The rearrangement uses TRBV7-3 and TRBJ2-7, with 11 bases matching TRBD1. Trimming cost V 5 bases and J 5 bases; bases outside gene matches: 8. Germline CDR1 reads SGHTA; CDR2 reads FQGTGA. The CDR3 sequence is 15 residues long. CDR3 sequence: CASSPGQGALNEQYF. The CDR3 DNA is TGTGCCAGCAGCCCCGGACAGGGGGCGTTGAACGAGCAGTACTTC.